The 5 T cell receptor beta chains below come from one sample, sequenced in a study of blood T cell repertoires in COVID-19. Measured with immunoSEQ multiplex PCR; TCRdb has only the in-frame clones, and not every one. The table records 200,000 to 250,000 clones, about 90% of them present only once. The sequencing input was peripheral blood. These receptors all stem from a man younger than 45 with COVID-19, enrolled during active disease.

The chain recombines TRBV11-2 with TRBJ1-6, with D hard to call. From germline, CDR1 is SGHAT and CDR2 FQNNGV. The CDR3 runs 16 residues. Deletions cut 0 bases from V and 13 bases from J, with 19 bases between. CDR3 sequence reads: CASSLDAALGVPPLHF. As DNA, the CDR3 is TGTGCCAGCAGCTTAGATGCGGCCCTGGGAGTGCCCCCCCTCCACTTT.

This chain connects TRBV5-1 to TRBJ2-3, with 7 bases matching TRBD1. The CDR3 is 13 amino acids. Trimming removed 8 bases from V and 2 bases from J; junction bases left unmatched: 5. From germline, CDR1 is SGHRS and CDR2 YFSETQ. CDR3 region: CASTGDNTDTQYF. Here the CDR3 DNA reads TGCGCCAGTACAGGGGACAACACAGATACGCAGTATTTT.

This chain links TRBV9 with TRBJ2-3, with 9 nucleotides matching TRBD2. The germline CDR1 and CDR2 sequences are SGDLS and YYNGEE. This CDR3 has 16 amino acids. V trimming: 3 bases; J trimming: 0 bases; junction bases outside the gene matches: 5. CDR3 sequence reads: CASSGSGGTSTDTQYF. In DNA form, the CDR3 reads TGTGCCAGCAGCGGCAGCGGGGGGACTAGCACAGATACGCAGTATTTT.

The chain joins TRBV7-9 to TRBJ2-1; the D gene is possibly TRBD1 (5 bases). V was clipped by 2 bases and J by 10 bases, with 9 bases between them. Germline lookup yields CDR1 SEHNR and CDR2 FQNEAQ (reference sequence). The CDR3 is 12 amino acids. CDR3 region: CASSLNRQEQFF. The CDR3 DNA is TGTGCCAGCAGCTTAAATCGACAGGAGCAGTTCTTC.

This chain links TRBV30 with TRBJ2-5; 11 positions match TRBD2. CDR3 length equals 17 residues. V was pared by 2 bases and J by 4 bases, with 12 bases of the junction left unmatched. Germline V gene sequence: CDR1 GTSNPN, CDR2 SVGIG (reference sequence). The CDR3 DNA is TGTGCCTGGAGTTGGGCCTATAGCGGGGGGGCCCTAGAGACCCAGTACTTC. This gives the protein CAWSWAYSGGALETQYF.